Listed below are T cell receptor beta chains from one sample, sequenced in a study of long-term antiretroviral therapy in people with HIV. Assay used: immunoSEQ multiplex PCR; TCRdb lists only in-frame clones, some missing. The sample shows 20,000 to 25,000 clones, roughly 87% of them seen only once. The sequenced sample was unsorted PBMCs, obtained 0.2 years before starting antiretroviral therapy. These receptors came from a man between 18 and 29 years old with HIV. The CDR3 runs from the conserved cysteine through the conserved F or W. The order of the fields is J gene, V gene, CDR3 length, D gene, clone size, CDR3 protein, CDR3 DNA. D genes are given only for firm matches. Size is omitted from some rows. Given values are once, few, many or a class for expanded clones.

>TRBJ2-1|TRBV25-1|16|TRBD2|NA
CASSEFRASGYNEQFF
TGTGCCAGCAGTGAATTTCGGGCTAGCGGGTACAATGAGCAGTTCTTC
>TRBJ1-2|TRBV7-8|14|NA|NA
CASSLARGNYGYTF
TGTGCCAGCAGCTTAGCGCGGGGAAACTATGGCTACACCTTC
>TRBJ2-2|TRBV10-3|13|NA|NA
CAMAGTAPGELFF
TGTGCCATGGCCGGGACGGCACCCGGGGAGCTGTTTTTT
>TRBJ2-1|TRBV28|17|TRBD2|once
CASSLLTSGGLYNEQFF
TGTGCCAGCAGTCTCCTGACTAGCGGGGGCCTGTACAATGAGCAGTTCTTC
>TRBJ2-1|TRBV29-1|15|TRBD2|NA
CSVLVAAGVYNEQFF
TGCAGCGTTCTAGTGGCAGCGGGAGTCTACAATGAGCAGTTCTTC
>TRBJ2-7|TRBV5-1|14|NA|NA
CASRSGPGPYEQYF
TGCGCCAGCAGATCCGGGCCCGGACCCTACGAGCAGTACTTC
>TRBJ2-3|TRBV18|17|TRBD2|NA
CASSPPQTGGRTDTQYF
TGTGCCAGCTCACCACCCCAGACAGGCGGGAGGACAGATACGCAGTATTTT
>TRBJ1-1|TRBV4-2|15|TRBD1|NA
CASSPRDRGLTEAFF
TGTGCCAGCAGCCCCCGGGACAGGGGTCTCACTGAAGCTTTCTTT
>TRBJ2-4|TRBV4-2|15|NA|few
CASSQAVGDKNIQYF
TGTGCCAGCAGCCAAGCTGTGGGAGACAAAAACATTCAGTACTTC
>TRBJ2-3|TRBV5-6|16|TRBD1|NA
CASSSTGVGLRGTQYF
TGTGCCAGCAGCTCGACAGGGGTTGGGCTGAGGGGTACGCAGTATTTT
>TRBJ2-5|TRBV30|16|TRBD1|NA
CAWSVGDRGLSETQYF
TGTGCCTGGAGTGTCGGGGACAGGGGGCTCTCAGAGACCCAGTACTTC
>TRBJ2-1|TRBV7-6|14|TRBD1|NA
CASSALPGTGEQFF
TGTGCCAGCAGCGCGCTTCCCGGGACAGGGGAGCAGTTCTTC
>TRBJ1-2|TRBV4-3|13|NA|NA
CASSQVRGHGYTF
TGCGCCAGCAGCCAGGTCAGGGGCCATGGCTACACCTTC
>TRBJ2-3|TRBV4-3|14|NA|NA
CASSQDRDKDTQYF
TGCGCCAGCAGCCAAGACCGGGACAAAGATACGCAGTATTTT
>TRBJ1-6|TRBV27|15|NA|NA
CASSWGTGNYSPLHF
TGTGCCAGCAGTTGGGGGACGGGGAATTATTCACCCCTCCACTTT
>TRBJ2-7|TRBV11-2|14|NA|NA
CASTVGLSSYEQYF
TGTGCCAGCACCGTAGGATTAAGCTCCTACGAGCAGTACTTC
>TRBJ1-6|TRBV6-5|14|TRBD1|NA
CASSYVAGGSPLHF
TGTGCCAGCAGTTACGTGGCAGGGGGTTCACCCCTCCACTTT
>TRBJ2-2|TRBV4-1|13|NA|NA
CASSQGPHGELFF
TGCGCCAGCAGCCAAGGGCCGCACGGGGAGCTGTTTTTT
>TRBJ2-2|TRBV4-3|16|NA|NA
CASSQDDFRGTGELFF
TGCGCCAGCAGCCAAGATGATTTTCGGGGCACCGGGGAGCTGTTTTTT
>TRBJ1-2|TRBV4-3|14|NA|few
CASSQDRGPYGYTF
TGCGCCAGCAGCCAAGACAGGGGCCCGTATGGCTACACCTTC
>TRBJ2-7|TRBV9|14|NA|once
CASTKDYNSYEQYF
TGTGCCAGCACCAAGGACTATAACTCCTACGAGCAGTACTTC
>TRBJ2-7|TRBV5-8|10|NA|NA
CATNTYEQYF
TGTGCCACCAACACATACGAGCAGTACTTC
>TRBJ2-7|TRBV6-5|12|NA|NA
CASSYSPYEQYF
TGTGCCAGCAGTTACTCACCCTACGAGCAGTACTTC
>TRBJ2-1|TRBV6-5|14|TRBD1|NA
CAKSTGENYNEQFF
TGTGCCAAGTCGACAGGGGAAAACTACAATGAGCAGTTCTTC
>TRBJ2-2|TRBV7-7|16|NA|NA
CASSRRAGANTGELFF
TGTGCTAGCAGCCGACGGGCGGGGGCCAACACCGGGGAGCTGTTTTTT
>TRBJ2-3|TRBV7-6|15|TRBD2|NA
CASSLLADFTDTQYF
TGTGCCAGCAGCTTACTAGCGGACTTCACAGATACGCAGTATTTT
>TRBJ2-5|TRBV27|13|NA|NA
CASSIPYAETQYF
TGTGCCAGCAGTATCCCCTATGCGGAGACCCAGTACTTC
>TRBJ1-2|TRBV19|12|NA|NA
CASRTGTYGYTF
TGTGCCAGCCGGACGGGAACCTATGGCTACACCTTC
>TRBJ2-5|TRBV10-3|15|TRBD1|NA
CAISGGTGGAETQYF
TGTGCCATCAGTGGCGGGACAGGGGGCGCGGAGACCCAGTACTTC
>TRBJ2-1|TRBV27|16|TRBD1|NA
CASSLSGTGVYNEQFF
TGTGCCAGCAGTTTAAGCGGGACAGGGGTCTACAATGAGCAGTTCTTC
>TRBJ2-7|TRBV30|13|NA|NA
CAWSGTAPYEQYF
TGTGCCTGGAGTGGGACGGCACCCTACGAGCAGTACTTC
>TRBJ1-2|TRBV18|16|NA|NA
CASSPEVGEGNYGYTF
TGTGCCAGCTCACCAGAAGTTGGGGAAGGAAACTATGGCTACACCTTC
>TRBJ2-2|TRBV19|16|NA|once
CASRDYPATDTGELFF
TGTGCCAGTAGAGACTACCCCGCAACGGACACCGGGGAGCTGTTTTTT
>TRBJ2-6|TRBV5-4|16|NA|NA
CASSPGPSTGANVLTF
TGTGCCAGCAGCCCCGGACCCTCAACTGGGGCCAACGTCCTGACTTTC
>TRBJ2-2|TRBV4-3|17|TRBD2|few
CASSPEIGGGQAGELFF
TGCGCCAGCAGCCCCGAGATTGGCGGGGGGCAGGCCGGGGAGCTGTTTTTT
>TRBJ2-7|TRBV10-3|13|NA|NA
CAITRWEGAEQYF
TGTGCCATCACCAGATGGGAGGGGGCCGAGCAGTACTTC
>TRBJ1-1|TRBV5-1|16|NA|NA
CASSLLPGSMNTEAFF
TGCGCCAGCAGCTTGTTGCCAGGGTCCATGAACACTGAAGCTTTCTTT
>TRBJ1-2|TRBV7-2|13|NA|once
CASSRSPIEGYTF
TGTGCCAGCAGCCGCTCCCCTATCGAAGGCTACACCTTC
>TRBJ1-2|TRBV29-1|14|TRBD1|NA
CSVWTGGRSYGYTF
TGCAGCGTTTGGACAGGGGGACGGAGCTATGGCTACACCTTC
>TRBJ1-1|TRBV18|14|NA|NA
CASSPERWGTEAFF
TGTGCCAGCTCACCCGAACGGTGGGGCACTGAAGCTTTCTTT
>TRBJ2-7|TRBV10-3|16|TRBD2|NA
CAISESSGGSTYEQYF
TGTGCCATCAGTGAGTCTTCGGGAGGATCCACCTACGAGCAGTACTTC
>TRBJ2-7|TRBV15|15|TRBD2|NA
CATSPRTSGIYEQYF
TGTGCCACCAGCCCCAGGACTAGCGGGATCTACGAGCAGTACTTC